These 25 T cell receptor beta chains were sequenced from one sample in a study of tumour-infiltrating T cells in Burkitt lymphoma (TCRdb year 2020). To prepare the library, the immunoSEQ multiplex PCR assay was applied. Not all clones reach the TCRdb copy of this immuneACCESS table, which keeps in-frame sequences only. Checked studies attribute under half of the gap to unresolved V genes and leave the rest unexplained. The sample has some 5,900 clones on record, less than 20% of them singletons. Together, the top ten hold 14% of the sample. The material sequenced was tumor tissue. These receptor sequences come from a human donor with diffuse large B-cell lymphoma.

The chain couples TRBV19 to TRBJ1-5; 8 bases are a match to TRBD1. CDR3 length equals 16 residues. Germline CDR1 LNHDA, CDR2 SQIVND (reference sequence). After removal of 1 base from V and 4 bases from J, the junction contained 6 bases not matched to a gene. CDR3: CASSIVGGQGNQPQHF. The DNA of the CDR3 is TGTGCCAGTAGTATAGTAGGTGGACAGGGTAATCAGCCCCAGCATTTT.

V gene TRBV6-5 combines with J gene TRBJ2-5, with a possible D match to TRBD1 (6 bases). Germline V CDR1 and CDR2: MNHEY, SVGAGI. This CDR3 is built from 14 residues. V lost 2 bases to trimming and J lost 0 bases, with 7 bases between them. CDR3 residues: CASSYGTYQETQYF. CDR3 DNA sequence: TGTGCCAGCAGTTACGGGACATACCAAGAGACCCAGTACTTC.

The CDR3 nucleotides read TGTGCCAGCAGCGTAGATAGGGGGCGCAGGGAGACCCAGTACTTC. Translation gives CASSVDRGRRETQYF. This sequence joins TRBV9 and TRBJ2-5, with 7 nucleotides matching TRBD1. The ends lost 0 bases at V and 5 bases at J; junction bases unmatched: 7. The CDR3 is made up of 15 amino acids. Germline V gene lookup returns CDR1 SGDLS and CDR2 YYNGEE.

This clone was counted only a few times. The chain links TRBV10-1 to TRBJ2-3, with D hard to call. CDR3 length equals 15 residues. Germline-derived CDR1 and CDR2 are WNHNN and SYGVQD (reference sequence). Trimming shortened V by 3 bases and J by 2 bases, and 12 bases separated the two germline ends. The CDR3 loop reads CASSDNLLSTDTQYF. CDR3 nucleotides: TGCGCCAGCAGTGACAATCTGCTATCCACAGATACGCAGTATTTT.

This clone showed up just a few times. The genes are TRBV5-8 and TRBJ1-1; 7 positions match TRBD1. Germline V gives CDR1 SGHTS, CDR2 YDEGEE. Trimming removed 2 bases from V and 0 bases from J; junction bases left unmatched: 7. CDR3 length: 16 residues. In nucleotides, the CDR3 is TGTGCCAGCAGCTTTTCTGAGACAGGGTTGAACACTGAAGCTTTCTTT. Protein product: CASSFSETGLNTEAFF.

V and J are TRBV7-9 and TRBJ2-5, with TRBD2 matching 8 bases. The CDR3 consists of 16 residues. In germline, CDR1 is SEHNR, CDR2 FQNEAQ (reference sequence). V shed 5 bases, J shed 5 bases, and the junction held 13 bases outside the gene matches. CDR3 coding DNA: TGTGCCAGCAGCCCAATCCGAGGCGGGAGGAGTGAGACCCAGTACTTC. Translated, it gives CASSPIRGGRSETQYF.

This chain joins TRBV28 and TRBJ2-7; D is ambiguous. Germline lookup yields CDR1 MDHEN and CDR2 SYDVKM. Trimming cost V 1 base and J 5 bases, with 6 bases left between them. This CDR3 contains 12 residues. Here the CDR3 reads CASSLLRHEQYF. CDR3 DNA: TGTGCCAGCAGTTTATTGCGCCACGAGCAGTACTTC.

This clone has only a few counts. This chain links TRBV15 with TRBJ2-3; TRBD2 matches 9 bases. The V segment lost 3 bases and the J segment 2 bases; nucleotides outside the gene matches: 6. Germline assignment: CDR1 LNHNV and CDR2 YYDKDF (reference sequence). This CDR3 has 16 residues. In nucleotides, the CDR3 is TGTGCCACCAGCAGTCGAGCGGGAGGCAACACAGATACGCAGTATTTT. Translating gives CATSSRAGGNTDTQYF.

The CDR3 bases are TGTGCCAGCAGACGATACGCTAGTCATGGCTACACCTTC. Residues: CASRRYASHGYTF. This rearrangement joins TRBV28 to TRBJ1-2; D is ambiguous. V was pared by 6 bases and J by 6 bases, with 14 bases between. The CDR3 is made up of 13 amino acids. Germline V gives CDR1 MDHEN, CDR2 SYDVKM.

This clone was seen a few times. CDR3 residues: CASSQDVEASTDTQYF. CDR3 bases: TGCGCCAGCAGCCAAGATGTGGAGGCGAGCACAGATACGCAGTATTTT. The rearrangement uses TRBV4-1 and TRBJ2-3; D perhaps matches TRBD2 (5 bases). The V end was cut by 0 bases, the J end by 0 bases, with 10 bases between. Germline values: CDR1 MGHRA, CDR2 YSYEKL. This CDR3 region has 16 residues.

The rearrangement joins TRBV29-1 to TRBJ1-1; 8 nucleotides align to TRBD1. CDR1 and CDR2 from the germline V gene are SQVTM and ANQGSEA. V shed 6 bases, J shed 9 bases, and the junction held 9 bases outside the gene matches. This CDR3 is built from 12 residues. In DNA, the CDR3 is TGCAGCGTCCTGGGACAGGTAAATAAAGCTTTCTTT. Protein: CSVLGQVNKAFF.

In this sample, this clone turned up a few times. The V call is TRBV5-1, the J call TRBJ2-5, with TRBD2 matching 10 bases. J lost 1 base, V lost 0 bases, and 6 bases had no gene match. Germline V gives CDR1 SGHRS, CDR2 YFSETQ. The CDR3 extends over 17 amino acids. DNA for the CDR3: TGCGCCAGCAGCTTGGGTGGACTAGCGGCCTTCCAAGAGACCCAGTACTTC. Its translation is CASSLGGLAAFQETQYF.

The chain links TRBV19 to TRBJ2-7, with D tentatively TRBD1 (5 bases). Germline CDR1 is LNHDA and CDR2 is SQIVND (reference sequence). CDR3 size: 15 residues. V shed 6 bases and J shed 0 bases, with 15 bases lying between them. The CDR3 loop is CASSSQGASSYEQYF. CDR3 in DNA: TGTGCCAGTAGCTCTCAAGGGGCGAGCTCCTACGAGCAGTACTTC.

The chain combines TRBV6-9 with TRBJ1-2; D gene unclear. The CDR3 runs to 13 residues. V lost 3 bases and J lost 5, with 10 bases in between. CDR1 and CDR2 from the germline V gene are MNHGY and SVAAGI. The CDR3 bases are TGTGCCAGCAGTTACGGCAGGATATATGGCTACACCTTC. As protein: CASSYGRIYGYTF.

This clone was detected a few times. V gene TRBV27 combines with J gene TRBJ1-1; 11 bases align to TRBD1. The CDR3 totals 19 residues. Germline V gene data show CDR1 as MNHEY and CDR2 as SMNVEV (reference sequence). Trimming took 0 bases from V and 10 from J; bases not matched to a gene: 19. CDR3 residues: CASSLSASGTGGERIGAFF. DNA for the CDR3: TGTGCCAGCAGTTTATCAGCCTCCGGGACAGGGGGTGAACGAATCGGAGCTTTCTTT.

The gene calls are TRBV5-6 and TRBJ2-1, with 11 bases identical to TRBD2. V lost 4 bases to trimming and J lost 6 bases; unmatched junction nucleotides: 9. There are 16 residues in the CDR3. Germline loops: CDR1 SGHDT, CDR2 YYEEEE. CDR3 bases: TGTGCCAGCAGCCTACTGACTAGCGGGAAAGCCAATGAGCAGTTCTTC. It encodes CASSLLTSGKANEQFF. Full variable domain (outside the CDR3, taken from reference TRBV5-6 and TRBJ2-1): DAGVTQSPTHLIKTRGQQVTLRCSPKSGHDTVSWYQQALGQGPQFIFQYYEEEERQRGNFPDRFSGHQFPNYSSELNVNALLLGDSALYLCASSLLTSGKANEQFFGPGTRLTVL.

This chain joins TRBV7-2 and TRBJ2-5, with D possibly matching TRBD2 (7 bases). The CDR3 loop spans 13 amino acids. In germline, CDR1 is SGHTA, CDR2 FQGNSA. The germline V and J ends were trimmed by 5 bases and 7 bases, with 14 bases remaining between them. The CDR3 DNA is TGTGCCAGCAGCGCGGGGGCAGGAGGGACCCAGTACTTC. It codes for CASSAGAGGTQYF.

The rearrangement uses TRBV29-1 and TRBJ1-2; 11 bases fit TRBD1. V was clipped by 5 bases and J by 3 bases; unmatched bases: 5. The length of the CDR3 is 14 residues. From germline, CDR1 is SQVTM and CDR2 ANQGSEA. The CDR3 region has the DNA TGCAGCGTTTCCCGGACAGGGGGCGACTATGGCTACACCTTC. Its protein product is CSVSRTGGDYGYTF.

The genes are TRBV27 and TRBJ2-6; unclear D gene. Looked up from germline, CDR1 is MNHEY and CDR2 is SMNVEV (reference sequence). This CDR3 has 15 residues. Trimming took off 4 bases at V and 0 bases at J, with 7 bases between the two ends. The CDR3 sequence is CASSSPTSGANVLTF. The CDR3 region has the DNA TGTGCCAGCAGTTCACCGACCTCTGGGGCCAACGTCCTGACTTTC.

The rearrangement links TRBV29-1 to TRBJ2-1, with 11 bases matching TRBD2. The CDR3 covers 14 residues. Germline lookup yields CDR1 SQVTM and CDR2 ANQGSEA. V was pared by 7 bases and J by 9 bases, with 11 bases of the junction left unmatched. The CDR3 reads CSARGVAGGSEQFF. CDR3 nucleotides: TGCAGCGCCCGGGGGGTAGCGGGAGGGAGTGAGCAGTTCTTC.

This sequence joins TRBV29-1 and TRBJ1-2, with 11 bases identical to TRBD1. This CDR3 region has 13 residues. Trimming cost V 6 bases and J 6 bases; bases outside gene matches: 6. Germline V gene data show CDR1 as SQVTM and CDR2 as ANQGSEA. This CDR3 reads CSVVPGQGDGYTF. In nucleotides, the CDR3 is TGCAGCGTAGTACCGGGACAGGGGGATGGCTACACCTTC.

This clone appeared a few times. The V call is TRBV28, the J call TRBJ1-3, with 7 bases aligning to TRBD1. The CDR3 loop spans 15 amino acids. The trim removed 8 bases at V and 0 bases at J, leaving 7 bases unmatched. In germline, CDR1 is MDHEN, CDR2 SYDVKM. CDR3 coding DNA: TGTGCCAGCGCCAGAGGGGACAGCTCTGGAAACACCATATATTTT. This sequence encodes CASARGDSSGNTIYF.

This rearrangement joins TRBV28 to TRBJ2-7; D call uncertain. Trimming removed 4 bases at V and 4 bases at J, with 11 bases between. This CDR3 contains 13 residues. From germline, CDR1 is MDHEN and CDR2 SYDVKM. This CDR3 reads CASSSAVGYEQYF. In DNA form, the CDR3 reads TGTGCCAGCAGTTCCGCGGTGGGGTACGAGCAGTACTTC.

This clone was seen only a few times. The V and J genes are TRBV5-1 and TRBJ1-3; D might be TRBD1 (6 bases). Between the trimmed V and J ends, which lost 0 bases and 0 bases, there was a span of 10 bases. The CDR3 runs 16 residues. Germline CDR1 SGHRS, CDR2 YFSETQ. CDR3 residues: CASSLETGSSGNTIYF. The CDR3 bases are TGCGCCAGCAGCTTGGAAACAGGGAGCTCTGGAAACACCATATATTTT.

This rearrangement joins TRBV2 to TRBJ1-2, with D maybe TRBD1 (6 bases). This CDR3 is 13 amino acids long. Germline V gene data show CDR1 as SNHLY and CDR2 as FYNNEI. V was pared by 4 bases and J by 7 bases, with 13 bases between. The CDR3 DNA reads as TGTGCCAGCAGTGCTACAGGGATGGGTGGCTACACCTTC. It encodes CASSATGMGGYTF.